This T cell receptor beta chain was found in a study of blood T cell repertoires in COVID-19 (dated by TCRdb to 2018 to 2021). For the wider study: Samples from collaborators originated in the United States, Italy and Spain and spanned both the acute and convalescent phases of COVID-19. The prospective study material was composed of cDNA or gDNA derived from T cells, B-cell-depleted T cells, or PBMCs. The dataset comprised deeply sampled blood TCRbeta repertoires from subjects exposed to, actively infected with, or recovered from COVID-19. A freely available public database, intended as a resource for researchers studying the immune response to SARS-CoV-2, is where the repertoires were released. Samples were obtained from the ongoing ImmuneRACE study (first 160 participants) and from approximately 1,200 subjects provided by 6 global collaborators. A de-identified subject ID, COVID-19 status, age in years and sex were almost always included in the sample metadata. Where HLA class I and class II types were available, the types were taken from metadata supplied by the sample provider, not from assay-based typing.

Each collaborating institution followed its own protocols to collect whole blood in K2EDTA tubes. For TCRbeta analysis, collaborator samples were shipped as frozen whole blood, as isolated PBMCs, or as DNA extracted from either sample type. Comment on this clone: Its antigen has not been determined. Within one base of it there is no much larger clone, and no base qualities were kept.

TCRbeta CDR3 regions were amplified from genomic DNA using the immunoSEQ Assay, a bias-controlled multiplex PCR. Regarding the original processing steps: The number of nucleated cells in each sample was estimated from the amplification of reference gene primers within the assay. To quantify the absolute abundance of each unique TCRbeta CDR3 rearrangement, sequence reads were collapsed and filtered. Productive Simpson clonality was computed per sample as the square root of Simpson's diversity index over productive rearrangements. TCRdb's version of the immuneACCESS table is confined to in-frame rearrangements and falls short of the full clone set. An unresolved V gene accounts for under half of the shortfall where checked; the remainder is of unknown origin. V and J calls plus clone size are reproduced from that table; the DNA served to infer D and trimming. In this sample the table shows 90,000 to 110,000 clones, 85% of which occur a single time. The ten largest clonotypes hold 4.1% of the sample.

The CDR3 has 13 amino acids, counting the end cysteine and phenylalanine. Only CDR3 DNA is held: 39 bases, read in frame from base 1. V loses 6 bases of germline sequence and J loses 7 bases, and the interval between the two ends is 10 bases. From a lookup of the germline V gene, CDR1 and CDR2 are MGHRA and YSYEKL. General study outcomes and caveats: Clinical and demographic metadata were provided uncurated, with the amount varying by source and participant.

The source is a man in his forties or fifties with acute or convalescent COVID-19. Input material: peripheral blood. The chain is encoded by TRBV4-1 joined to TRBJ1-6; the D gene is unclear. The DNA sequence follows: TGCGCCAGCAGTCCCGACTGGAATTCACCCCTCCACTTT. It translates to CASSPDWNSPLHF.